The 15 T cell receptor beta chains given below trace back to one sample, sequenced in a study of T cell clusters in autoimmune cytopenias (dated by TCRdb to the late 2010s). Sequencing instrument: Illumina MiSeq. TRB rearrangements were amplified by multiplex PCR using a touch-down protocol with TRB-A and TRB-B primer pools mixed in one tube. TCRdb reanalyzed the reads, keeping one entry per CDR3 protein sequence and omitting DNA. The table held for this sample gives some 4,200 distinct CDR3 sequences. Clones ranked in the top ten supply approximately 37% of the sample. For each sample, TRB amplification used approximately 260 ng of peripheral blood genomic DNA, equal to some 37,000 genome equivalents. Separately, the same data were catalogued under a study of T cell repertoires in aging, cancer and after chemotherapy.

Material for sequencing was peripheral blood. The receptors come from a human donor in good health.

The chain couples TRBV10-3 to TRBJ1-5; as DNA is missing, the TRBD1 call by TCRdb cannot be tested. From germline, CDR1 is ENHRY and CDR2 SYGVKD. This CDR3 contains 13 residues. CDR3: CASSGTGTQPQHF.

This clonotype ranks as medium-sized in terms of frequency. The CDR3 protein is CSVFGLAGGVETQYF. V is TRBV29-1 and J is TRBJ2-5; TCRdb selects TRBD2, and the lack of DNA leaves this call unchecked. Germline V gene sequence: CDR1 SQVTM, CDR2 ANQGSEA. The CDR3 contains 15 residues.

The chain combines TRBV6-6 with TRBJ1-2. The germline V gene encodes CDR1 MNHNY and CDR2 SVGAGI (reference sequence). CDR3 size: 12 residues. The chain's CDR3 is CATSSIGDGYTF.

The chain employs TRBV20-1 and TRBJ2-3. This CDR3 contains 13 residues. The V gene's germline CDR1 is DFQATT and CDR2 SNEGSKA (reference sequence). The CDR3 spells CSATRTSADTQYF.

This clonotype counts as medium-sized by frequency. The chain combines TRBV27 with TRBJ2-2; the TRBD1 assignment by TCRdb is unverifiable without DNA. This CDR3 has 14 residues. Germline loops: CDR1 MNHEY, CDR2 SMNVEV (reference sequence). CDR3 region: CASSAARNTGELFF.

Measured by frequency, this clonotype is medium-sized. The V gene is TRBV6-2 or TRBV6-3, the J gene TRBJ2-7. The CDR3 is 15 residues long. CDR1 and CDR2 (germline): MNHEY, SVGEGT. CDR3 region: CASSSHGQGPYEQYF.

By frequency, this clonotype registers medium-sized. The chain links TRBV6-2 or TRBV6-3 to TRBJ2-6; TCRdb picks TRBD1, but there is no DNA to check that call. The CDR3 contains 16 residues. Germline CDR1 and CDR2: MNHEY and SVGEGT. The CDR3: CASSAITGSGANVLTF.

The rearrangement joins TRBV6-1 to TRBJ1-4. CDR3 length: 15 amino acids. CDR1 is MNHNS and CDR2 is SASEGT in the germline V gene. The CDR3 sequence is CASAAAGLSNEKLFF.

This chain connects TRBV4-3 to TRBJ2-6; TCRdb reports TRBD1, a call that lacks DNA to check it against. There are 16 residues in the CDR3. Looked up from germline, CDR1 is LGHNA and CDR2 is YSLEER. CDR3 loop: CASSQGVPSGANVLTF.

This clonotype is identified as medium-sized from frequency. This rearrangement joins TRBV19 to TRBJ2-2. The length of the CDR3 is 13 residues. Germline V gene lookup returns CDR1 LNHDA and CDR2 SQIVND (reference sequence). The CDR3 loop is CASSMLDLGELFF.

The chain joins TRBV27 to TRBJ2-3; TCRdb indicates TRBD2, and absent DNA this call remains unverified. CDR3 length equals 18 residues. The V gene's germline CDR1 is MNHEY and CDR2 SMNVEV (reference sequence). CDR3 loop: CASSLYVGAGGIADTQYF.

V and J are TRBV7-6 and TRBJ2-1. The germline V gene encodes CDR1 SGHVS and CDR2 FNYEAQ. The CDR3 covers 14 residues. This CDR3 reads CASSLEISYNEQFF.

The rearrangement joins TRBV7-2 to TRBJ1-1. The germline V gene has CDR1 SGHTA and CDR2 FQGNSA. The CDR3 covers 12 residues. CDR3 in amino acids: CASSLNLREAFF. The complete variable domain, with remaining parts taken from reference TRBV7-2 and TRBJ1-1, reads GAGVSQSPSNKVTEKGKDVELRCDPISGHTALYWYRQSLGQGLEFLIYFQGNSAPDKSGLPSDRFSAERTGGSVSTLTIQRTQQEDSAVYLCASSLNLREAFFGQGTRLTVV.

This clonotype is classed as medium-sized by frequency. This rearrangement joins TRBV19 to TRBJ1-1; TCRdb lists TRBD1, though no DNA is available to test this call. The V gene's germline CDR1 is LNHDA and CDR2 SQIVND (reference sequence). CDR3 length: 14 amino acids. The CDR3 here is CASSINREVTEAFF.

This chain joins TRBV27 and TRBJ1-1; no DNA is available, so the TRBD1 call from TCRdb remains unchecked. The CDR3 is 14 amino acids. Per germline, CDR1 MNHEY and CDR2 SMNVEV (reference sequence). This chain's CDR3 is CASSSGYLNTEAFF.